In its sample, the clone carrying this TCR beta chain was seen many times. What it recognizes is unknown. This sample is drawn from a study of early T cells in non-severe SARS-CoV-2 infection. The overall study: Investigators sequenced bulk RNA drawn from unsorted whole blood, and chains remained unpaired.

Study-wide results and caveats: Anti-spike CD8 specificities were favored by VDJdb matching, whose results missed private and CD4 specificities.

Each CDR3 protein is one row after TCRdb ran MiXCR on the 5' RACE reads. The sample holds around 63,000 distinct CDR3 sequences, approximately 5.9% seen once. The TCR comes from an adult who was a healthcare worker with PCR-confirmed SARS-CoV-2 infection or an uninfected control (not recorded which). Source: whole blood, taken at baseline.

Here the CDR3 DNA reads TGTGCCAGCAGCTTGCGAGCGGGAGATGGTAACATTCAGTACTTC. This encodes CASSLRAGDGNIQYF. The chain carries TRBV5-4 and TRBJ2-4, with 8 bases lining up with TRBD2. Looked up from germline, CDR1 is SGHNT and CDR2 is YYREEE (reference sequence). The CDR3 spans 15 residues. Germline trimming cut 1 base from V and 7 bases from J; bases unmatched to any gene: 7.